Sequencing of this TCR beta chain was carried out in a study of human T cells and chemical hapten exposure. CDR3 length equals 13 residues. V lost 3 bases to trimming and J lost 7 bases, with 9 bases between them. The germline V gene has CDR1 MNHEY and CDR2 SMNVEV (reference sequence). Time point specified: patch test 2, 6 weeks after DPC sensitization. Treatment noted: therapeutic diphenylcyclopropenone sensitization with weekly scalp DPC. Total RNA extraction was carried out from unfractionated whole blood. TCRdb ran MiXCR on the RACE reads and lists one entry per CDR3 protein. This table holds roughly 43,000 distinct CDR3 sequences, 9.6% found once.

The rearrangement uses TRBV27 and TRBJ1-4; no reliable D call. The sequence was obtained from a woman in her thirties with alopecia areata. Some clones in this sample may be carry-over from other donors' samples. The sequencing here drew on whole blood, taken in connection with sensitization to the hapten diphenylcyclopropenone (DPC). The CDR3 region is CASSLLGSEKLFF. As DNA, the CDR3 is TGTGCCAGCAGTTTGTTGGGGAGTGAAAAACTGTTTTTT.